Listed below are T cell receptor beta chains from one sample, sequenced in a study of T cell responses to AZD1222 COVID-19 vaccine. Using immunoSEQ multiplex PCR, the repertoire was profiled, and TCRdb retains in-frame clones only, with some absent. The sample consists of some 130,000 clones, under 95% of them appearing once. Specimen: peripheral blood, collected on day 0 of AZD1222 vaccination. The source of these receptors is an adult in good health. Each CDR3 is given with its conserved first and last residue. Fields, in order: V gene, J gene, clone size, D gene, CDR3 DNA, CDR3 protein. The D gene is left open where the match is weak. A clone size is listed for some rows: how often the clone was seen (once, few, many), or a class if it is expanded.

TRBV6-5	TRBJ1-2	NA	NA	TGTGCCAGCAGTAACTCTCCGAACAGCAACTATGGCTACACCTTC	CASSNSPNSNYGYTF
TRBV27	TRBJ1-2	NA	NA	TGTGCCAGCAGTTTTACGGGACATATCTATGGCTACACCTTC	CASSFTGHIYGYTF
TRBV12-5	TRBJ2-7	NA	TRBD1	TGTGCTAGTGGTTTGGTAGGTTTTGTCCGGGACAGCCACTACGAGCAGTACTTC	CASGLVGFVRDSHYEQYF
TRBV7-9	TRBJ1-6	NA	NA	TGTGCCAGCAGCTTGACAATAGGACAGAATAATTCACCCCTCCACTTT	CASSLTIGQNNSPLHF
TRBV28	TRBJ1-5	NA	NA	TGTGCCAGCAGTTTTGCAGGGGCCCTCCGGCAGCCCCAGCATTTT	CASSFAGALRQPQHF
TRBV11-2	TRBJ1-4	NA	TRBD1	TGTGCCAGCAGCTTGAGACAGGGGTCTGAAAAACTGTTTTTT	CASSLRQGSEKLFF
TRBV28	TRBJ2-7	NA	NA	TGTGCCAGCAGTTTAGAGGGGGGACACCGAAAGTTCTACGAGCAGTACTTC	CASSLEGGHRKFYEQYF
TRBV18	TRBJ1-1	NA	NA	TGTGCCAGCTCAACGGGGAGGAACACTGAAGCTTTCTTT	CASSTGRNTEAFF
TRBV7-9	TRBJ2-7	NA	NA	TGTGCCAGCAGCTCCCTCTCCACGGTAACCTACGAGCAGTACTTC	CASSSLSTVTYEQYF
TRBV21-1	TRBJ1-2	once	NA	TGTGCCAGCAGCAAAATTTTTCTCGTTTATGGCTACACCTTC	CASSKIFLVYGYTF
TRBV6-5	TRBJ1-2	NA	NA	TGTGCCAGCAGGGGACTGCTCTATGGCTACACCTTC	CASRGLLYGYTF
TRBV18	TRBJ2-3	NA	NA	TGTGCCAGCTCACAGGGAACGTCAGATACGCAGTATTTT	CASSQGTSDTQYF
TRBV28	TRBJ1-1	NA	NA	TGTGCCAGCAGTGGGGTGGCTGACACTGAAGCTTTCTTT	CASSGVADTEAFF
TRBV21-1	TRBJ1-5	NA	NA	TGTGCCAGCAAGGGGGGGCAGAATTGTCATCAGCCCCAGCATTTT	CASKGGQNCHQPQHF
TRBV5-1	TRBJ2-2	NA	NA	TGCGCCAGCAGCTTGGCCGGGGCATCCACCGGGGAGCTGTTTTTT	CASSLAGASTGELFF
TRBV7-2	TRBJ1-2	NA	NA	TGTGCCAGCAGCTTATGGGCCGGAAGGGGAAACTATGGCTACACCTTC	CASSLWAGRGNYGYTF
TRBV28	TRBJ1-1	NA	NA	TGTGCCAGCAGTTTAATCAGGGATTACACTGAAGCTTTCTTT	CASSLIRDYTEAFF
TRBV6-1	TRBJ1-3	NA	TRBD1	TGTGCCAGCAGTGGGACAGGGGCTTCCTCTGGAAACACCATATATTTT	CASSGTGASSGNTIYF
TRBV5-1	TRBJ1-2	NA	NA	TGCGCCAGCAGCTCAGACAGTCCGGCAAACTATGGCTACACCTTC	CASSSDSPANYGYTF
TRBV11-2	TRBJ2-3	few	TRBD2	TGTGCCAGCAGCCCACGGCTCTGGACTAGCAGGTTGCCAGATACGCAGTATTTT	CASSPRLWTSRLPDTQYF
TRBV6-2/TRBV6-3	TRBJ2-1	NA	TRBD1	TGTGCCAGCAGTTACGAAGTGGGACAGGGTCCAACTACTGCCTACAATGAGCAGTTCTTC	CASSYEVGQGPTTAYNEQFF
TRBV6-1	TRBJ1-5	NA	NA	TGTGCCAGCAGTGAAGCTTCGGGCTCCAATCAGCCCCAGCATTTT	CASSEASGSNQPQHF
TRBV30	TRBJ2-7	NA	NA	TGTGCCTGGAGTGTACTGGCAGTCGAGCAGTACTTC	CAWSVLAVEQYF
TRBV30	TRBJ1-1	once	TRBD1	TGTGCCTGGACCAGCCTTGACAGGGACTCTGAAGCTTTCTTT	CAWTSLDRDSEAFF
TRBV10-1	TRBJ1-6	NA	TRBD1	TGCGCCAGCAGTGACAGGGGGAATTCACCCCTCCACTTT	CASSDRGNSPLHF
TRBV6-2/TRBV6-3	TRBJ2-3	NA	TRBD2	TGTGCCAGCAGTACTAGCGGGGGGGTCTATGGGTTTAGTACGCAGTATTTT	CASSTSGGVYGFSTQYF
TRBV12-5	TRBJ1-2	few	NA	TGTGCTAGTGGTTTGCCCGCCGGGGCAGGGGTCGTCTTAAATGGCTACACCTTC	CASGLPAGAGVVLNGYTF
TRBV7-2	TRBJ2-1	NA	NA	TGTGCCAGCAGCTTCAGGGAGAATGAGCAGTTCTTC	CASSFRENEQFF
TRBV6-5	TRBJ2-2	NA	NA	TGTGCCAGCACCTCGCCGGGACAGAACACCGGGGAGCTGTTTTTT	CASTSPGQNTGELFF